This T cell receptor beta chain was found in a study of response to subunit inactivated influenza vaccine. Using its own MiXCR run on the RT-PCR reads, TCRdb lists one record per CDR3 protein. The repertoire holds 300,000 to 350,000 distinct CDR3 sequences, with about a fifth as singletons. V was pared by 6 bases and J by 1 base, with 9 bases between. From germline, CDR1 is DFQATT and CDR2 SNEGSKA (reference sequence). The CDR3 runs 13 residues. This specimen consisted of PBMCs from blood, obtained less than 22 months after vaccination. This receptor was taken from a man between 50 and 69 years old who received an inactivated influenza vaccine. V usage is TRBV20-1 and J usage is TRBJ2-2; D is perhaps TRBD1 (5 bases). CDR3 DNA: TGCAGTGCGGTCAGGGAGAACACCGGGGAGCTGTTTTTT. Its protein product is CSAVRENTGELFF.